The 27 T cell receptor beta chains below were found in one sample sequenced in a study of shared clonotypes between healthy human individuals. The assay was immunoSEQ multiplex PCR, and TCRdb's table has in-frame clones only and misses some. The table lists roughly 2.5 million clones, 90% to 95% of them singletons. Sequenced: naive CD4+ T cells sorted from blood. The subset: CD45RA+ positively selected. Source of these receptors: a man aged 18 to 30 in good health.

The CDR3 is CASTRGVGNEQFF. CDR3 nucleotide sequence: TGTGCCAGCACCCGCGGGGTAGGTAATGAGCAGTTCTTC. The chain employs TRBV6-1 and TRBJ2-1; maybe TRBD2 (6 bases). The length of the CDR3 is 13 residues. Germline V lookup: CDR1 MNHNS, CDR2 SASEGT. V gave up 7 bases and J gave up 7 bases, with 14 bases separating them.

V usage is TRBV7-9 and J usage is TRBJ2-5; unclear D gene. The V gene lost 5 bases and the J gene lost 7 bases, with 11 bases spanning the gap. The CDR3 is 12 residues long. Germline CDR1 reads SEHNR; CDR2 reads FQNEAQ (reference sequence). The CDR3 sequence is CASSPDSVTQYF. The CDR3 DNA is TGTGCCAGCAGCCCCGATTCCGTGACCCAGTACTTC.

This CDR3 is CASSSLRSGRDYEQYF. The CDR3 DNA is TGTGCCAGCAGCAGTCTGCGTAGCGGGAGGGACTACGAGCAGTACTTC. This chain connects TRBV7-2 to TRBJ2-7, with 11 nucleotides matching TRBD2. J gave up 3 bases and V 5 bases, and 9 bases lay outside the gene matches. The CDR3 sequence is 16 residues long. Germline assignment: CDR1 SGHTA and CDR2 FQGNSA.

In the case of this clone: Additional DNA sequences in this sample encode the identical CDR3. V usage is TRBV5-1 and J usage is TRBJ2-7; D unresolved. Germline CDR1 and CDR2: SGHRS and YFSETQ. The CDR3 is 14 residues long. V was shortened by 2 bases and J by 0 bases, with 9 bases between the two germline ends. The CDR3 protein is CASSLTESSYEQYF. Here the CDR3 DNA reads TGCGCCAGCAGCTTAACTGAGAGCTCCTACGAGCAGTACTTC. Filled out from reference TRBV5-1 and TRBJ2-7, the complete variable domain reads KAGVTQTPRYLIKTRGQQVTLSCSPISGHRSVSWYQQTPGQGLQFLFEYFSETQRNKGNFPGRFSGRQFSNSRSEMNVSTLELGDSALYLCASSLTESSYEQYFGPGTRLTVT.

The J gene is TRBJ2-5, the V gene TRBV4-3; D is possibly TRBD1 (6 bases). V was trimmed by 0 bases and J by 2 bases, leaving 13 bases between them. CDR3 length: 16 amino acids. The V gene's germline CDR1 is LGHNA and CDR2 YSLEER. The CDR3 here is CASSQELGRGQETQYF. DNA of the CDR3: TGCGCCAGCAGCCAAGAACTCGGCAGGGGACAAGAGACCCAGTACTTC.

This clone occurred once. V is TRBV19 and J is TRBJ2-5, with 9 bases fitting TRBD1. V lost 3 bases and J lost 5; bases outside the gene matches: 10. The germline V gene encodes CDR1 LNHDA and CDR2 SQIVND (reference sequence). CDR3 length: 16 residues. CDR3 in amino acids: CASSIRGQGRSETQYF. The CDR3, as DNA: TGTGCCAGTAGTATTCGAGGACAGGGGCGTTCGGAGACCCAGTACTTC. The variable domain in full, with the rest retrieved from reference TRBV19 and TRBJ2-5, is DGGITQSPKYLFRKEGQNVTLSCEQNLNHDAMYWYRQDPGQGLRLIYYSQIVNDFQKGDIAEGYSVSREKKESFPLTVTSAQKNPTAFYLCASSIRGQGRSETQYFGPGTRLLVL.

A few counts support this clone. V and J are TRBV5-4 and TRBJ1-1, with D perhaps matching TRBD1 (6 bases). CDR3 length equals 14 residues. Looked up from germline, CDR1 is SGHNT and CDR2 is YYREEE (reference sequence). The V end lost 4 bases, the J end lost 4 bases, and 14 bases lay between the germline ends. The CDR3 DNA is TGTGCCAGCAGCCCCAGGGGATACGGCACTGAAGCTTTCTTT. Amino acids: CASSPRGYGTEAFF.

This sequence joins TRBV18 and TRBJ1-5; D is uncertain. V dropped 2 bases and J dropped 6 bases, with 14 bases sitting between them. The CDR3 extends over 15 amino acids. Germline V CDR1 and CDR2: KGHSH, LQKENI. The CDR3 DNA sequence: TGTGCCAGCTCACCAACGGACGGATCCACTCAGCCCCAGCATTTT. Its protein is CASSPTDGSTQPQHF.

The gene calls are TRBV28 and TRBJ1-2; 9 positions agree with TRBD1. Trimming removed 5 bases from V and 6 bases from J; junction bases left unmatched: 10. Per germline, CDR1 MDHEN and CDR2 SYDVKM. The CDR3 is 15 amino acids. In DNA form, the CDR3 reads TGTGCCAGCAGTCCATACAGGGGGCTCGACCATGGCTACACCTTC. Translated, it gives CASSPYRGLDHGYTF.

The V gene is TRBV7-9, the J gene TRBJ2-7; 7 nucleotides align to TRBD1. Unmatched junction bases numbered 5, after V lost 0 bases and J lost 3 bases. The CDR3 runs 15 residues. The germline V gene has CDR1 SEHNR and CDR2 FQNEAQ (reference sequence). The CDR3 loop reads CASSLALGQDYEQYF. The CDR3 DNA reads TGTGCCAGCAGCTTAGCGCTAGGACAGGACTACGAGCAGTACTTC.

In DNA form, the CDR3 reads TGTGCCAGCGGGAGACTAGCGGGAGGGCCTTACAATGAGCAGTTCTTC. Its translation: CASGRLAGGPYNEQFF. V and J are TRBV9 and TRBJ2-1, with 14 bases lining up with TRBD2. Germline-derived CDR1 and CDR2 are SGDLS and YYNGEE. The CDR3 contains 16 residues. The ends lost 7 bases at V and 4 bases at J; junction bases unmatched: 7.

The chain links TRBV29-1 to TRBJ2-7; D is undetermined. The CDR3 covers 10 residues. The germline V gene encodes CDR1 SQVTM and CDR2 ANQGSEA. Trimming cost V 5 bases and J 3 bases, with 5 bases left between them. The CDR3 is CSVLSYEQYF. In nucleotides, the CDR3 is TGCAGCGTTTTAAGCTACGAGCAGTACTTC.

The chain carries TRBV7-2 and TRBJ1-2, with D possibly TRBD1 on 5 matching bases. CDR3 size: 16 residues. Germline loops: CDR1 SGHTA, CDR2 FQGNSA. Trimming pared 1 base from V and 3 bases from J, leaving 15 bases between. The CDR3 region is CASSLVAGGVDYGYTF. The CDR3 nucleotides read TGTGCCAGCAGCTTAGTCGCTGGGGGTGTCGACTATGGCTACACCTTC. Looking up the rest from reference TRBV7-2 and TRBJ1-2 gives the full variable domain: GAGVSQSPSNKVTEKGKDVELRCDPISGHTALYWYRQSLGQGLEFLIYFQGNSAPDKSGLPSDRFSAERTGGSVSTLTIQRTQQEDSAVYLCASSLVAGGVDYGYTFGSGTRLTVV.

This clone has only a few counts. V usage is TRBV9 and J usage is TRBJ1-1; unclear D gene. This CDR3 has 13 residues. Germline CDR1 is SGDLS and CDR2 is YYNGEE. Trimming cost V 1 base and J 5 bases, with 9 bases left between them. CDR3 nucleotide sequence: TGTGCCAGCAGCGTATTAACGCGGACTGAAGCTTTCTTT. It yields the protein CASSVLTRTEAFF.

The chain links TRBV5-1 to TRBJ1-5; D is undetermined. Per the germline V gene, CDR1 is SGHRS and CDR2 is YFSETQ. V was shortened by 0 bases and J by 0 bases, with 10 bases between the two germline ends. The CDR3 runs 16 residues. CDR3 amino acids: CASSLGEGPSNQPQHF. CDR3 nucleotides: TGCGCCAGCAGCTTGGGGGAAGGTCCTAGCAATCAGCCCCAGCATTTT.

V usage is TRBV6-5 and J usage is TRBJ2-2; D perhaps matches TRBD2 (6 bases). The CDR3 extends over 14 amino acids. Trimming pared 4 bases from V and 4 bases from J, leaving 10 bases between. From germline, CDR1 is MNHEY and CDR2 SVGAGI. The CDR3 bases are TGTGCCAGCAGTTGGGAGGTCCCCACCGGGGAGCTGTTTTTT. Its protein is CASSWEVPTGELFF.

The rearrangement uses TRBV19 and TRBJ2-6, with D possibly matching TRBD1 (5 bases). The CDR3 has 14 amino acids. Germline V gene sequence: CDR1 LNHDA, CDR2 SQIVND (reference sequence). V was pared by 7 bases and J by 0 bases, with 7 bases between. This CDR3 reads CASKTGSGANVLTF. In nucleotides, the CDR3 is TGTGCCAGTAAAACAGGCTCTGGGGCCAACGTCCTGACTTTC.

The count of this clone is one. The rearrangement uses TRBV6-5 and TRBJ2-3, with TRBD2 matching 8 bases. The germline V gene encodes CDR1 MNHEY and CDR2 SVGAGI. The CDR3 length is 14 residues. V gave up 4 bases and J gave up 7 bases; unmatched junction bases: 7. CDR3 nucleotide sequence: TGTGCCAGCAGTTTCCGGACTAGCCTACATACGCAGTATTTT. Amino acids: CASSFRTSLHTQYF.

The V call is TRBV19, the J call TRBJ1-1; D not resolved. Germline V gene data show CDR1 as LNHDA and CDR2 as SQIVND (reference sequence). V lost 8 bases and J lost 11, with 18 bases in between. There are 12 residues in the CDR3. CDR3 residues: CASADMPFRAFF. CDR3 nucleotide sequence: TGTGCCAGTGCCGACATGCCGTTTCGGGCTTTCTTT.

This chain connects TRBV4-1 to TRBJ2-5, with D perhaps matching TRBD1 (8 bases). Germline assignment: CDR1 MGHRA and CDR2 YSYEKL. This CDR3 is 19 amino acids long. V was clipped by 2 bases and J by 5 bases, with 27 bases between them. For the CDR3, the DNA is TGCGCCAGCAGCCAAACAGGGGGACGGCGGGAGATGTTGCGGGAGACCCAGTACTTC. Its translation: CASSQTGGRREMLRETQYF.

The chain uses TRBV6-5 and TRBJ1-1; no clear D. Germline CDR1 reads MNHEY; CDR2 reads SVGAGI. The CDR3 has 15 amino acids. The V and J ends lost 0 bases and 1 base respectively, with 9 bases between them. This CDR3 reads CASSYSMKGNTEAFF. CDR3 in DNA: TGTGCCAGCAGTTACTCGATGAAGGGGAACACTGAAGCTTTCTTT.

This clone has a handful of counts. This rearrangement joins TRBV19 to TRBJ1-1; tentative D call: TRBD1 (6 bases). The CDR3 spans 14 residues. V gave up 7 bases and J gave up 0 bases, with 12 bases separating them. In germline, CDR1 is LNHDA, CDR2 SQIVND (reference sequence). The CDR3 reads CASTTGQMNTEAFF. CDR3 in DNA: TGTGCCAGTACCACGGGACAAATGAACACTGAAGCTTTCTTT.

The chain is built from TRBV15 and TRBJ1-6; perhaps TRBD1 as D (6 bases). V lost 2 bases and J lost 6, with 14 bases in between. This CDR3 has 16 residues. Germline V CDR1 and CDR2: LNHNV, YYDKDF (reference sequence). This CDR3 reads CATSRKRGGFNSPLHF. CDR3 coding DNA: TGTGCCACCAGCAGAAAAAGGGGGGGCTTTAATTCACCCCTCCACTTT.

This chain connects TRBV2 to TRBJ2-7; 7 nucleotides line up with TRBD1. Trimming removed 4 bases from V and 1 base from J; junction bases left unmatched: 7. The CDR3 is 15 amino acids. CDR1 SNHLY and CDR2 FYNNEI come from the germline V gene. CDR3 in amino acids: CASSGGRGSSYEQYF. In DNA, the CDR3 is TGTGCCAGCAGTGGTGGCAGGGGGAGTTCCTACGAGCAGTACTTC.

The V call is TRBV28, the J call TRBJ1-2, with D possibly TRBD1 on 6 matching bases. V shed 7 bases and J shed 6 bases, with 18 bases lying between them. The CDR3 has 14 residues. Germline CDR1 is MDHEN and CDR2 is SYDVKM. DNA for the CDR3: TGTGCCAGCACCGTTGGGCAGGGGATGGATGGCTACACCTTC. Translated: CASTVGQGMDGYTF.

The chain has TRBV7-3 and TRBJ2-5, with TRBD1 matching 10 bases. The trim removed 5 bases at V and 5 bases at J, leaving 8 bases unmatched. From germline, CDR1 is SGHTA and CDR2 FQGTGA. The CDR3 has 15 residues. CDR3 sequence: CASSRQGAHSETQYF. The CDR3 DNA is TGTGCCAGCAGCCGACAGGGGGCGCATTCGGAGACCCAGTACTTC.

This chain links TRBV6-1 with TRBJ2-1; perhaps D is TRBD1 or TRBD2 (5 bases each). The V end was cut by 6 bases, the J end by 5 bases, with 14 bases between. From germline, CDR1 is MNHNS and CDR2 SASEGT. The CDR3 has 14 amino acids. The CDR3 sequence: CASRRAGTDNEQFF. CDR3 nucleotides: TGTGCCAGCAGACGAGCCGGGACGGACAATGAGCAGTTCTTC.